The clone carrying this T cell receptor beta chain was found once. Its antigen is not identified. These data belong to a study of Ad26.COV2.S vaccination and SARS-CoV-2 variants. Study-wide points: Non-spike TCR breadth did not differ much between vaccine and placebo recipients.

This table comes from immunoSEQ multiplex PCR, and its TCRdb copy is limited to in-frame clones, with some not included. Of nearly 7,000 clones listed, roughly 84% are singletons. Per germline, CDR1 GTSNPN and CDR2 SVGIG (reference sequence). The CDR3 spans 15 residues. Between the trimmed V and J ends, which lost 2 bases and 0 bases, there was a span of 11 bases. Sample: peripheral blood, taken after recovery from COVID-19. The chain recombines TRBV30 with TRBJ1-3, with D possibly being TRBD1 (5 bases). This receptor was obtained from a human donor who had recovered from COVID-19. CDR3 sequence reads: CAWSRDSGSGNTIYF. The CDR3 DNA sequence: TGTGCCTGGAGTAGGGACTCGGGCTCTGGAAACACCATATATTTT.